A single sample is the source of the 18 T cell receptor beta chains below, sequenced in a study of PD-L1 blockade in urothelial cancer. Clones were sequenced by immunoSEQ multiplex PCR, and TCRdb holds only the in-frame ones, with some missing. The sample lists about 82,000 clones, 90% to 95% occurring once. The source was PBMCs, collected around atezolizumab (anti-PD-L1) treatment. These receptor sequences come from a man between 60 and 75 years old with urothelial cancer.

V and J are TRBV2 and TRBJ2-7; 9 bases match TRBD1. The CDR3 is 15 amino acids. Germline lookup yields CDR1 SNHLY and CDR2 FYNNEI. The J segment lost 4 bases and the V segment lost 6 bases, leaving 10 bases of the junction unmatched. This CDR3 is CASRPTGTGRYEQYF. The CDR3 DNA sequence: TGTGCCAGCAGACCCACCGGGACAGGGAGGTACGAGCAGTACTTC.

J is TRBJ2-2 and V is TRBV2, with TRBD2 identical over 8 bases. CDR3 length: 16 amino acids. CDR1 and CDR2 (germline): SNHLY, FYNNEI. The V gene end was trimmed by 3 bases and the J gene end by 4 bases; junction bases not matched to a gene: 7. The CDR3 DNA reads as TGTGCCAGCAGTGACCCGGAGCGGGAGCTCACCGGGGAGCTGTTTTTT. Its translation: CASSDPERELTGELFF.

The chain employs TRBV9 and TRBJ2-7; D is possibly TRBD1 (6 bases). V lost 4 bases, J lost 2 bases, and 16 bases lay in between. The CDR3 contains 15 residues. The V gene's germline CDR1 is SGDLS and CDR2 YYNGEE. The CDR3 loop reads CASSRSQGRPYEQYF. The CDR3 bases are TGTGCCAGCAGCCGTAGCCAGGGGCGACCCTACGAGCAGTACTTC.

This clone was detected a few times. CDR3 amino acids: CASSSDTQGVAFF. CDR3 sequence (DNA): TGTGCCAGCAGCTCAGACACACAGGGGGTGGCTTTCTTT. This chain uses TRBV11-2 with TRBJ1-1, with 8 bases matching TRBD1. V trimming: 4 bases; J trimming: 11 bases; junction bases outside the gene matches: 9. This CDR3 has 13 residues. Germline V CDR1 and CDR2: SGHAT, FQNNGV. The entire variable domain, with the rest obtained from reference TRBV11-2 and TRBJ1-1, is as follows: EAGVAQSPRYKIIEKRQSVAFWCNPISGHATLYWYQQILGQGPKLLIQFQNNGVVDDSQLPKDRFSAERLKGVDSTLKIQPAKLEDSAVYLCASSSDTQGVAFFGQGTRLTVV.

This clone was seen a handful of times. The chain joins TRBV19 to TRBJ1-2, with 10 bases matching TRBD1. Germline trimming cut 7 bases from V and 4 bases from J; bases unmatched to any gene: 6. Germline CDR1 LNHDA, CDR2 SQIVND (reference sequence). The CDR3 length is 14 residues. This CDR3 reads CASMRTGGRYGYTF. The CDR3 nucleotides are TGTGCCAGTATGCGGACAGGGGGACGCTATGGCTACACCTTC.

The genes are TRBV5-1 and TRBJ2-7; 10 bases fit TRBD2. This CDR3 region has 15 residues. Germline CDR1 reads SGHRS; CDR2 reads YFSETQ. With 3 bases clipped from V and 6 bases from J, the junction kept 9 bases outside the gene matches. The CDR3 spells CASSWGGLAGAEQYF. In nucleotides, the CDR3 is TGCGCCAGCAGCTGGGGGGGTCTAGCGGGGGCCGAGCAGTACTTC. Full variable domain (remainder filled in from reference TRBV5-1 and TRBJ2-7): KAGVTQTPRYLIKTRGQQVTLSCSPISGHRSVSWYQQTPGQGLQFLFEYFSETQRNKGNFPGRFSGRQFSNSRSEMNVSTLELGDSALYLCASSWGGLAGAEQYFGPGTRLTVT.

This sequence joins TRBV19 and TRBJ1-5; 9 nucleotides match TRBD1. V dropped 8 bases and J dropped 6; count of bases not matched to a gene: 14. Germline V lookup: CDR1 LNHDA, CDR2 SQIVND (reference sequence). The length of the CDR3 is 16 residues. The CDR3 DNA reads TGTGCCAGTCTTCCGATCGACAGGGGGGATGGTCAGCCCCAGCATTTT. Translating gives CASLPIDRGDGQPQHF.

This chain uses TRBV7-8 with TRBJ1-1, with no clear D. Trimming left V 8 bases short and J 0 bases short, with 7 bases between. This CDR3 region has 12 residues. Germline V gene lookup returns CDR1 SGHVS and CDR2 FQNEAQ. Here the CDR3 reads CASGQMNTEAFF. The CDR3 coding sequence is TGTGCCAGCGGGCAGATGAACACTGAAGCTTTCTTT.

The chain combines TRBV27 with TRBJ1-1; 9 bases fit TRBD1. CDR1 MNHEY and CDR2 SMNVEV come from the germline V gene (reference sequence). The trim removed 5 bases at V and 4 bases at J, leaving 8 bases unmatched. The CDR3 spans 15 residues. For the CDR3, the DNA is TGTGCCAGCAGTGACCGGACAGGGGCGGCCACTGAAGCTTTCTTT. Residues: CASSDRTGAATEAFF.

The chain has TRBV5-6 and TRBJ2-3; D possibly corresponds to TRBD1 (6 bases). V gave up 4 bases and J gave up 4 bases, with 10 bases separating them. Germline-derived CDR1 and CDR2 are SGHDT and YYEEEE. The CDR3 length is 13 residues. The CDR3 DNA reads TGTGCCAGCAGCCGAGGACAGTCAGATACGCAGTATTTT. Protein: CASSRGQSDTQYF. Complete variable domain (other parts from reference TRBV5-6 and TRBJ2-3): DAGVTQSPTHLIKTRGQQVTLRCSPKSGHDTVSWYQQALGQGPQFIFQYYEEEERQRGNFPDRFSGHQFPNYSSELNVNALLLGDSALYLCASSRGQSDTQYFGPGTRLTVL.

The V call is TRBV5-1, the J call TRBJ2-3, with TRBD1 identical over 10 bases. CDR1 and CDR2 from the germline V gene are SGHRS and YFSETQ. The CDR3 spans 15 residues. V was pared by 4 bases and J by 3 bases, with 5 bases of the junction left unmatched. In DNA, the CDR3 is TGCGCCAGCAGCACACCGGGACAGGGGACAGATACGCAGTATTTT. As protein: CASSTPGQGTDTQYF.

V gene TRBV27 combines with J gene TRBJ2-7; 7 bases are a match to TRBD1. This CDR3 is built from 14 residues. V shed 5 bases, J shed 2 bases, and the junction held 6 bases outside the gene matches. Germline-derived CDR1 and CDR2 are MNHEY and SMNVEV (reference sequence). The CDR3 DNA reads as TGTGCCAGCAGTCAGACAGGGTTTACCTACGAGCAGTACTTC. Amino acids: CASSQTGFTYEQYF.

The CDR3 DNA follows: TGCGCCAGCAGCTTGGGCGTACAGGGTCACGAAAAACTGTTTTTT. It specifies CASSLGVQGHEKLFF. J is TRBJ1-4 and V is TRBV5-1; a weak D match, TRBD1 (6 bases). The CDR3 loop spans 15 amino acids. Germline lookup yields CDR1 SGHRS and CDR2 YFSETQ. Trimming stripped 0 bases from V and 8 bases from J, with 14 bases between.

The chain combines TRBV5-1 with TRBJ2-7; 11 nucleotides match TRBD1. The germline V gene has CDR1 SGHRS and CDR2 YFSETQ. The CDR3 has 14 amino acids. V shed 7 bases, J shed 3 bases, and the junction held 6 bases outside the gene matches. Here the CDR3 DNA reads TGCGCCAGCGGCGGGACAGGGGGTTTCTACGAGCAGTACTTC. This encodes CASGGTGGFYEQYF.

V and J are TRBV4-1 and TRBJ2-4; 9 positions agree with TRBD1. The trim removed 4 bases at V and 0 bases at J, leaving 4 bases unmatched. Germline V gives CDR1 MGHRA, CDR2 YSYEKL. The CDR3 sequence is 16 residues long. CDR3 loop: CASSRQGEVAKNIQYF. The CDR3 bases are TGCGCCAGCAGCCGACAGGGGGAAGTAGCCAAAAACATTCAGTACTTC.

The rearrangement uses TRBV5-1 and TRBJ2-7; D possibly corresponds to TRBD1 (6 bases). The CDR3 runs 14 residues. CDR1 is SGHRS, CDR2 YFSETQ, per germline. Trimming took off 6 bases at V and 4 bases at J, with 17 bases between the two ends. The CDR3 sequence is CASTLTTGTYEQYF. CDR3 in DNA: TGCGCCAGCACCCTCACGACAGGTACATACGAGCAGTACTTC.

The sample holds a few counts of this clone. The chain is built from TRBV5-6 and TRBJ1-2; D ambiguous. The ends were cut back, 4 bases at V and 5 bases at J, with 9 bases in the middle. The V gene's germline CDR1 is SGHDT and CDR2 YYEEEE. CDR3 size: 12 residues. The CDR3 loop is CASSDPSYGYTF. DNA of the CDR3: TGTGCCAGCAGCGACCCTAGTTATGGCTACACCTTC. Full variable domain (remainder filled in from reference TRBV5-6 and TRBJ1-2): DAGVTQSPTHLIKTRGQQVTLRCSPKSGHDTVSWYQQALGQGPQFIFQYYEEEERQRGNFPDRFSGHQFPNYSSELNVNALLLGDSALYLCASSDPSYGYTFGSGTRLTVV.

The chain joins TRBV2 to TRBJ1-3, with 9 nucleotides matching TRBD1. Germline loops: CDR1 SNHLY, CDR2 FYNNEI. After removal of 6 bases from V and 1 base from J, the junction contained 13 bases not matched to a gene. This CDR3 has 18 amino acids. CDR3 DNA sequence: TGTGCCAGCAGGGAAACCGGGACAGGGAGATTTTCTGGAAACACCATATATTTT. It is translated as CASRETGTGRFSGNTIYF. The full variable domain, in which reference TRBV2 and TRBJ1-3 provide the parts outside the CDR3, is EPEVTQTPSHQVTQMGQEVILRCVPISNHLYFYWYRQILGQKVEFLVSFYNNEISEKSEIFDDQFSVERPDGSNFTLKIRSTKLEDSAMYFCASRETGTGRFSGNTIYFGEGSWLTVV.